This T cell receptor (beta chain) came from a study of T-cell memory formation after mild COVID-19 (dated by TCRdb to the early 2020s). Regarding the research as a whole: Most TCR sequence clusters were specific to one of the two donors. Two young, previously healthy adult volunteers, one female and one male, were included in the cohort. T-cell clones expanding and contracting after mild COVID-19 in a couple of donors were tracked by longitudinal TCRalpha and TCRbeta repertoire sequencing.

After removal of 1 base from V and 6 bases from J, the junction retains 9 bases not matched to a gene. From the cysteine through the phenylalanine, the CDR3 covers 17 amino acids. CDR3 DNA is the only sequence kept; it has 51 bases, read in frame from the first base. As encoded in the germline V gene (reference sequence), CDR1 is SEHNR while CDR2 is FQNEAQ. This clonotype has more than one count but fewer than ten. The specificity of this receptor is unknown. Nothing much larger sits one base from this clone, and base qualities are not available. PBMCs were isolated by Ficoll-Paque density gradient centrifugation. The data were produced on an Illumina NovaSeq 6000. Using 5'RACE with constant-segment primers, TCRalpha and TCRbeta cDNA libraries were constructed, with sample barcodes and unique molecular identifiers added in the process. Trizol reagent was used to extract RNA from every sample. Libraries were amplified in two PCR steps, with a second sample barcode and Illumina TruSeq adapters added in the second step. Sequencing of libraries was performed on an Illumina NovaSeq with 2 x 150 bp paired-end reads. The authors processed their data as follows. Reads were demultiplexed and collapsed into UMI-guided consensus sequences with migec v1.2.7. Using mixcr v2.1.11, the UMI consensuses were aligned to TRA and TRB V and J templates and assembled into clonotypes. Clonotypes were classified as expanded or contracted when called significant by both edgeR and NoisET, with noise models trained on biological replicates. For edgeR calls, the cutoffs were a false discovery rate-adjusted p below 0.01 and a log2 fold-change threshold of 1. As an exploratory analysis of dynamics, PCA with hierarchical clustering was applied to max-normalized trajectories of the 1000 most abundant clonotypes. Each responding clone was given a CD4 or CD8 phenotype based on the CD4+ and CD8+ repertoires, which had been sequenced separately. The public reads were run again by TCRdb, first through fastp at Q25 and then through MiXCR, and only productive beta chains were kept. One record per CDR3 amino acid sequence lists the most common genes and DNA. TCRdb, rather than the study authors, made the V and J calls. Recorded for this sample are fewer than 400,000 distinct CDR3 sequences; 10% to 15% of them occurred a single time. Over 20% of the sample goes to the ten largest clones.

Overall study outcomes, separate from this receptor: Clones contracting from day 15 to 85 had balanced CD4/CD8 phenotypes, while a second wave expanding from day 15 to 37 was biased towards CD4+. Only two mild cases were covered in the study, and larger cohorts including severe cases with pre-infection samples were considered necessary. Contracting CD4+ clones were found mainly in CM and EM memory subsets, while CD8+ clones were enriched in EMRA. Some responding clones were detected in pre-infection memory, which suggested that pre-existing cross-reactive memory T cells had joined the SARS-CoV-2 response. SARS-CoV-2 specificity of the second-wave clones peaking on day 37 was not confirmed.

Source material: PBMCs or a T cell subset sorted from them (not recorded which). The TCR was taken from a man aged 18 to 29 who had mild COVID-19 (a few samples of this study predate the infection). The sample titles of this study are shuffled in the database, so cell type and time point are left out; the donor was told from shared clones. The chain is made from TRBV7-9 and TRBJ1-6, and TRBD1 aligns with 7 junction nucleotides. The DNA reads TGTGCCAGCAGCTTAGGGGCCCCAGGGGGAAGTAATTCACCCCTCCACTTT. This sequence encodes CASSLGAPGGSNSPLHF.